What follows describes a single T cell receptor beta chain. Sequenced by immunoSEQ multiplex PCR; TCRdb stores in-frame clones only, minus some. The sample has around 72,000 clones; 90% to 95% are singletons. The data belong to a study of technical replicates of blood from several donors. V was clipped by 0 bases and J by 3 bases, with 5 bases between them. The CDR3 has 13 amino acids. Looked up from germline, CDR1 is ENHRY and CDR2 is SYGVKD. This chain uses TRBV10-3 with TRBJ2-5; possible D gene TRBD2, 5 bases. The source material was PBMCs. This TCR was recovered from a human donor in good health. Some clones in this sample may be carry-over from other donors' samples. CDR3 coding DNA: TGTGCCATCAGTGAGTCCGGGGAAGAGACCCAGTACTTC. This gives the protein CAISESGEETQYF.